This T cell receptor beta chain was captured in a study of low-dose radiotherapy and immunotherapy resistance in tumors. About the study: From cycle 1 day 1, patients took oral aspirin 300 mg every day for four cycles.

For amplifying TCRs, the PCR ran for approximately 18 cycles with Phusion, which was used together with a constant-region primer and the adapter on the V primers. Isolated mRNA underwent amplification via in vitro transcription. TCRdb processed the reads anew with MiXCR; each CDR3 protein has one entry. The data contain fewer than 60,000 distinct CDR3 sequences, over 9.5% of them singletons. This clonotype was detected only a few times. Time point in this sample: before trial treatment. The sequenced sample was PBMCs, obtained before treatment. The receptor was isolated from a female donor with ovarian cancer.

CDR3 nucleotide sequence: TGCGCCAGCAGCTTGGAGGGGACAGGGAAGAATGAGCAGTTCTTC. This gives the protein CASSLEGTGKNEQFF. The chain carries TRBV5-1 and TRBJ2-1; 9 bases are a match to TRBD1. The ends lost 0 bases at V and 7 bases at J; junction bases unmatched: 5. Germline V lookup: CDR1 SGHRS, CDR2 YFSETQ. This CDR3 has 15 amino acids.